What follows are 9 T cell receptor beta chains derived from one specimen sequenced in a study of identical twins. TCRdb reprocessed the 5' RACE reads via MiXCR and lists one record per CDR3 protein. Of roughly 1.6 million distinct CDR3 sequences listed, about 32% are singletons. The specimen was cord blood. The receptor set was obtained from a newborn girl in good health.

Only a few counts were recorded for this clonotype. V is TRBV6-1 and J is TRBJ1-2; possibly TRBD1 for D (6 bases). The germline V gene has CDR1 MNHNS and CDR2 SASEGT. This CDR3 contains 14 residues. V lost 3 bases, J lost 4 bases, and 12 bases lay in between. CDR3 coding DNA: TGTGCCAGCAGTGACCCCCCGGACAGCTATGGCTACACCTTC. It codes for CASSDPPDSYGYTF.

The chain carries TRBV10-1 and TRBJ1-1; the D gene is possibly TRBD1 (5 bases). Germline CDR1 is WNHNN and CDR2 is SYGVQD (reference sequence). The CDR3 extends over 15 amino acids. Between the trimmed V and J ends, which lost 8 bases and 3 bases, there was a span of 19 bases. The CDR3 DNA is TGCGCCAGCCCGAGGGAGGGGATGGCGGACACTGAAGCTTTCTTT. Its protein is CASPREGMADTEAFF.

The chain uses TRBV10-3 and TRBJ2-7, with D tentatively TRBD1 or TRBD2 (5 bases each). The CDR3 is 16 amino acids. Trimming cost V 6 bases and J 4 bases, with 22 bases left between them. The V gene's germline CDR1 is ENHRY and CDR2 SYGVKD. The CDR3 loop is CAISAGALERQYEQYF. The CDR3 DNA sequence: TGTGCCATCAGCGCCGGGGCCCTAGAAAGGCAGTACGAGCAGTACTTC.

The chain links TRBV29-1 to TRBJ1-2; 9 positions agree with TRBD1. This CDR3 spans 14 amino acids. The germline CDR1 and CDR2 sequences are SQVTM and ANQGSEA. V was clipped by 2 bases and J by 5 bases; unmatched bases: 6. CDR3 coding DNA: TGCAGCGTTGAAATAACAGGGGGCGTGTATGGCTACACCTTC. Its protein is CSVEITGGVYGYTF.

The rearrangement joins TRBV6-5 to TRBJ2-7, with TRBD2 identical over 14 bases. The V gene end was trimmed by 8 bases and the J gene end by 7 bases; junction bases not matched to a gene: 7. Germline CDR1 reads MNHEY; CDR2 reads SVGAGI. The CDR3 runs 14 residues. CDR3 DNA sequence: TGTGCCAGCTGGACTAGCGGGAGGTTCGATGAGCAGTACTTC. Translating gives CASWTSGRFDEQYF.

The chain is built from TRBV12-3 or TRBV12-4 and TRBJ2-2; 14 nucleotides match TRBD2. The length of the CDR3 is 18 residues. The V segment lost 6 bases and the J segment 4 bases; nucleotides outside the gene matches: 10. CDR3 nucleotides: TGTGCCAGCAGATCTCCGGGACTAGCGGGAGAACCCACCGGGGAGCTGTTTTTT. This gives the protein CASRSPGLAGEPTGELFF.

This clonotype was recorded a few times. This rearrangement joins TRBV27 to TRBJ1-2; D possibly corresponds to TRBD1 (5 bases). The CDR3 extends over 13 amino acids. Trimming stripped 4 bases from V and 5 bases from J, with 11 bases between. Germline values: CDR1 MNHEY, CDR2 SMNVEV (reference sequence). The CDR3 DNA is TGTGCCAGCAGTTACCGGGACGCGTATGGCTACACCTTC. Translated: CASSYRDAYGYTF.

This chain connects TRBV18 to TRBJ1-5; no clear D. Between the trimmed V and J ends, which lost 3 bases and 3 bases, there was a span of 6 bases. This CDR3 contains 13 residues. Germline CDR1 KGHSH, CDR2 LQKENI. CDR3 in amino acids: CASSPVPNQPQHF. CDR3 nucleotide sequence: TGTGCCAGCTCACCGGTCCCCAATCAGCCCCAGCATTTT. The full variable domain, rest sourced from reference TRBV18 and TRBJ1-5, is NAGVMQNPRHLVRRRGQEARLRCSPMKGHSHVYWYRQLPEEGLKFMVYLQKENIIDESGMPKERFSAEFPKEGPSILRIQQVVRGDSAAYFCASSPVPNQPQHFGDGTRLSIL.

This clonotype was seen more than once but under ten times. The CDR3 loop is CASSRDGGNQPQHF. The CDR3 DNA sequence: TGTGCCAGCAGTCGGGACGGGGGAAATCAGCCCCAGCATTTT. The chain has TRBV6-1 and TRBJ1-5, with a possible D match to TRBD1 (5 bases). V lost 5 bases and J 4 bases, leaving 12 bases between the germline ends. The CDR3 runs 14 residues. In germline, CDR1 is MNHNS, CDR2 SASEGT.